This T cell receptor beta chain was retrieved from a study of Ad26.COV2.S vaccination and SARS-CoV-2 variants. In the study overall: Trial arm assignment for the donor was COV1001 Ad26.COV2.S. Ad26.COV2.S shots went into the muscle once or twice, 56 days apart. Broader study findings: Vaccinees and placebo recipients showed similar non-spike TCR breadth.

Germline-derived CDR1 and CDR2 are DFQATT and SNEGSKA (reference sequence). The CDR3 is 13 amino acids. V shed 3 bases and J shed 3 bases, with 11 bases lying between them. To note about this clone: Its specificity is unknown.

Treatment given: some 20 received Ad26.COV2.S at low or high dose, single or two shots; roughly five received placebo; per-sample allocation not given. Vaccine and placebo recipients were sampled on day 63 after the first injection. Wuhan-strain spike was delivered by a replication-incompetent Ad26 vector. Libraries were prepared by immunoSEQ multiplex PCR; TCRdb keeps only in-frame clonotypes and omits some of them. The sample yields roughly 700,000 clones, roughly nine tenths seen once. The sample was peripheral blood, taken in a trial of Ad26.COV2.S vaccine versus placebo. The chain uses TRBV20-1 and TRBJ1-2; D is possibly TRBD1 (6 bases). This clonotype originated in a person between 18 and 59 years old who received the Ad26.COV2.S COVID-19 vaccine or a placebo. This chain's CDR3 is CSASTGLDYGYTF. Written as DNA, the CDR3 is TGCAGTGCTAGTACAGGGTTGGACTATGGCTACACCTTC.